This T cell receptor (beta chain) derives from a study of the immune and genomic landscape of osteosarcoma (dated by TCRdb to the early 2020s). A note on the overall study: The overall cohort included a few dozen pediatric and adult patients with high-grade osteosarcoma, and the median age at diagnosis was around 28 years (range about 5-85). Poor-risk disease was overrepresented in the cohort, as 73% of patients had an unfavorable pathologic response to standard therapy and around 67% were deceased. Patients in the overall cohort were roughly 60% male, and approximately 80% presented with localized disease at diagnosis. To define immunogenic potential, the study profiled osteosarcoma specimens using whole genome, RNA and T-cell receptor sequencing, along with immunohistochemistry and reverse phase protein arrays. TCR sequencing results were integrated with transcriptome, protein array and immunostaining data to characterize the osteosarcoma immunogenomic landscape. The goal of the study was to explain why immune checkpoint inhibitors show limited clinical activity in osteosarcoma. A few patients contributed two samples from the same tumor site.

Specimens were post-treatment primary, local recurrence and metastasis tumors from poor-prognosis patients. Notes on this clone: Its antigen is unknown. Nothing much larger sits one base from this clone, and base qualities are not available.

TCR beta chain CDR3 regions were immunosequenced with the ImmunoSEQ Assay (Adaptive Biotechnologies). On the study's bioinformatics: TCRB rearrangements, read counts, read proportions and gene usage were exported through the ImmunoSEQ Analyzer platform. Using productive rearrangements, T-cell clonality was calculated as 1 minus Pielou's evenness. In the clonal space homeostasis analysis, clonotypes were binned as rare, small, medium, large or hyperexpanded (0.01 to 1 of the repertoire). TCR productive clonality was compared across immune clusters C1, C2 and C3 using the Wilcoxon rank sum test. Entries here come from immuneACCESS through TCRdb and include only in-frame sequences with V and J called. Some clones fail to appear in such tables; in the studies checked, an unresolved V gene covers under half of the shortfall, and the cause of the remainder is unknown. Clone size and the V and J calls come from that table; the DNA yielded D and trimming. The sample includes 310 or so clones, with under 85% observed a single time. The ten most abundant clones make up approximately 19% of the sample.

Beyond this particular receptor, the publication reports: TCR productive clonality was greater in the immune-hot C3 cluster than in the cold C1 cluster, although TCR productive clonality remained low overall. Alongside the frozen tumor specimens, matched blood was collected from only a couple of patients. Clonality benchmarks were derived from external normal skin and healthy peripheral blood data rather than from matched normal tissue. Overall, productive TCR clonality was low, with a mean of 0.09 and a maximum of 0.3, which suggests limited clonal expansion of T cells. In five cases, a single hyperexpanded clone dominated the repertoire, and each of these five cases had fewer than 100 T-cell clonotypes. Sample size was not determined by any statistical method, because osteosarcoma is rare and every possible sample was collected.

What was sequenced was tumor tissue from a local recurrence in the femur. Sample cell subset or site, as interpreted from the label and publication: locally recurrent osteosarcoma tumor. The clonotype was recovered from a man in his sixties or seventies with osteosarcoma. The age is the age at diagnosis.

The CDR3 is CASSYSNRAGNYGYTF. The bases are TGTGCCAGCAGTTACTCGAACCGGGCGGGGAACTATGGCTACACCTTC. The rearrangement joined TRBV6-5 to TRBJ1-2; the D gene remains uncertain. As encoded in the germline V gene, CDR1 is MNHEY while CDR2 is SVGAGI. Trimming removed 0 bases from V and 2 bases from J, leaving 13 bases between the germline ends. The CDR3 has 16 amino acids, counting the end cysteine and phenylalanine. CDR3 DNA only is kept here, 48 bases in frame from base 1.